The 27 T cell receptor beta chains in this list originate from one sample, sequenced in a study of cytomegalovirus exposure and HLA in healthy donors. The PCR had 60 Vbeta and 13 Jbeta primers. TCRdb keeps only in-frame clones here, not all; method: immunoSEQ multiplex PCR. The top ten hold 2% of the sample, which has about 130,000 clones, 75% to 85% seen once. Sequencing was carried out using PBMCs. The receptors here all came from a man aged 18 to 29 in good health and CMV-seronegative.

This sequence joins TRBV5-1 and TRBJ1-5; D perhaps matches TRBD1 (6 bases). The germline CDR1 and CDR2 sequences are SGHRS and YFSETQ. The V end was cut by 4 bases, the J end by 11 bases, with 19 bases between. The CDR3 spans 14 residues. Written as DNA, the CDR3 is TGCGCCAGCAGCCCAACGACAGGCCAAATGACCCAGCATTTT. Its translation is CASSPTTGQMTQHF. The full variable domain, completed using reference TRBV5-1 and TRBJ1-5, is KAGVTQTPRYLIKTRGQQVTLSCSPISGHRSVSWYQQTPGQGLQFLFEYFSETQRNKGNFPGRFSGRQFSNSRSEMNVSTLELGDSALYLCASSPTTGQMTQHFGDGTRLSIL.

The rearrangement joins TRBV7-9 to TRBJ1-4, with D possibly matching TRBD1 (6 bases). Per germline, CDR1 SEHNR and CDR2 FQNEAQ (reference sequence). The CDR3 has 16 residues. V was trimmed by 2 bases and J by 2 bases, leaving 12 bases between them. CDR3 bases: TGTGCCAGCAGCTTATGGCGAGGGGGTACTAATGAAAAACTGTTTTTT. Residues: CASSLWRGGTNEKLFF. Full variable domain (rest looked up from reference TRBV7-9 and TRBJ1-4): DTGVSQNPRHKITKRGQNVTFRCDPISEHNRLYWYRQTLGQGPEFLTYFQNEAQLEKSRLLSDRFSAERPKGSFSTLEIQRTEQGDSAMYLCASSLWRGGTNEKLFFGSGTQLSVL.

The chain combines TRBV2 with TRBJ1-5, with 11 bases aligning to TRBD1. Germline V lookup: CDR1 SNHLY, CDR2 FYNNEI. J lost 0 bases, V lost 8 bases, and 12 bases had no gene match. This CDR3 is built from 18 residues. Here the CDR3 reads CASGWTGGFEYSNQPQHF. The CDR3 DNA follows: TGTGCCAGCGGCTGGACAGGGGGCTTCGAATATAGCAATCAGCCCCAGCATTTT.

V and J are TRBV5-1 and TRBJ2-5; TRBD2 matches 14 bases. The CDR3 runs 15 residues. CDR1 and CDR2 (germline): SGHRS, YFSETQ. V trimming: 3 bases; J trimming: 5 bases; junction bases outside the gene matches: 3. The DNA of the CDR3 is TGCGCCAGCAGCTGGGGACTAGCGGGAGTTGAGACCCAGTACTTC. This encodes CASSWGLAGVETQYF. Supplemented by reference TRBV5-1 and TRBJ2-5, the full variable domain reads KAGVTQTPRYLIKTRGQQVTLSCSPISGHRSVSWYQQTPGQGLQFLFEYFSETQRNKGNFPGRFSGRQFSNSRSEMNVSTLELGDSALYLCASSWGLAGVETQYFGPGTRLLVL.

The CDR3 DNA follows: TGTGCCAGGAGGGACAGGGGATGGCAAGAGACCCAGTACTTC. It yields the protein CARRDRGWQETQYF. The J gene is TRBJ2-5, the V gene TRBV6-4, with 10 bases that match TRBD1. Germline V gene data show CDR1 as MRHNA and CDR2 as SNTAGT. The CDR3 sequence is 14 residues long. The J segment lost 2 bases and the V segment lost 9 bases, leaving 6 bases of the junction unmatched.

This clone was seen more than once but under ten times. The V gene is TRBV12-5, the J gene TRBJ2-3, with D possibly TRBD2 on 7 matching bases. The V end lost 6 bases, the J end lost 4 bases, and 23 bases lay between the germline ends. This CDR3 has 17 residues. From germline, CDR1 is LGHNT and CDR2 FRNRAP. The CDR3 loop reads CASGPTPGGRHPDTQYF. The CDR3 DNA follows: TGTGCTAGTGGCCCCACCCCCGGGGGGCGACATCCAGATACGCAGTATTTT.

The chain joins TRBV19 to TRBJ1-5; D is possibly TRBD1 (6 bases). Trimming took 5 bases from V and 2 from J, leaving 22 bases between them. CDR1 and CDR2 from the germline V gene are LNHDA and SQIVND (reference sequence). The CDR3 totals 18 residues. CDR3 in DNA: TGTGCCAGTAGTTTGGCCAGGGGAGTTTCTTACGGCAATCAGCCCCAGCATTTT. The encoded protein is CASSLARGVSYGNQPQHF.

This chain joins TRBV27 and TRBJ2-5; tentative D call: TRBD1 (6 bases). Matching the DNA end better, TRBJ2-7 makes the J call doubtful. Germline assignment: CDR1 MNHEY and CDR2 SMNVEV (reference sequence). The CDR3 consists of 16 residues. As DNA, the CDR3 is TGTGCCAGCAGTCCCAGGGGTGTGACACCGACCTACGAGCAGTACTTC. This encodes CASSPRGVTPTYEQYF.

The chain joins TRBV19 to TRBJ2-3; 7 bases fit TRBD2. The V and J ends lost 8 bases and 2 bases, in that order; junction bases with no gene match: 10. Germline CDR1 is LNHDA and CDR2 is SQIVND (reference sequence). This CDR3 is 15 amino acids long. The CDR3: CASSWGGAATDTQYF. CDR3 coding DNA: TGTGCCAGTTCCTGGGGGGGAGCGGCCACAGATACGCAGTATTTT.

This clone was detected once. The gene calls are TRBV12-2 and TRBJ1-3. TRBV12-2 is described as a pseudogene. There are 16 residues in the CDR3. CDR3 nucleotide sequence: TGTGCAAGTCGCCCCGAGGCTGATAACTCTGGAAACACCATATATTTT. Its translation: CASRPEADNSGNTIYF.

The CDR3: CASSSKLTDRGSSYNEQFF. The CDR3 DNA follows: TGTGCCAGCAGCTCAAAACTAACAGACAGGGGGTCCTCCTACAATGAGCAGTTCTTC. The rearrangement joins TRBV11-2 to TRBJ2-1; 9 nucleotides align to TRBD1. The CDR3 has 19 residues. V shed 4 bases and J 0 bases; nucleotides not matched to a gene: 13. Germline V gene data show CDR1 as SGHAT and CDR2 as FQNNGV.

This clone is a singleton in its sample. DNA of the CDR3: TGTGCCAGCAGTTATAGTACTACAGGGATAAATTCACCCCTCCACTTT. Translating gives CASSYSTTGINSPLHF. The V and J genes are TRBV6-5 and TRBJ1-6, with TRBD1 as a possible D gene (6 bases). The germline CDR1 and CDR2 sequences are MNHEY and SVGAGI. The CDR3 is made up of 16 amino acids. Deletions cut 3 bases from V and 7 bases from J, with 16 bases between.

The chain uses TRBV27 and TRBJ1-5; 8 bases map to TRBD1. V trimming: 4 bases; J trimming: 5 bases; junction bases outside the gene matches: 1. This CDR3 has 13 amino acids. Germline values: CDR1 MNHEY, CDR2 SMNVEV (reference sequence). CDR3 sequence reads: CASSYRGDQPQHF. As DNA, the CDR3 is TGTGCCAGCAGTTACAGGGGGGATCAGCCCCAGCATTTT.

The chain is built from TRBV7-9 and TRBJ1-1; TRBD1 is a possible D gene (5 bases). Between the trimmed V and J ends, which lost 4 bases and 6 bases, there was a span of 12 bases. Germline V lookup: CDR1 SEHNR, CDR2 FQNEAQ (reference sequence). The CDR3 contains 13 residues. The CDR3 DNA follows: TGTGCCAGCAGCTCCAAGGGGAGGTCTGAAGCTTTCTTT. Protein sequence: CASSSKGRSEAFF.

A remark on this clone: The junction differs from germline at one of its ends, possibly a read error. This CDR3 is CASTVGLGLALNEQFF. The CDR3 DNA sequence: TGTGCCAGCACCGTAGGCCTGGGACTAGCGTTAAATGAGCAGTTCTTC. V is TRBV9 and J is TRBJ2-1; 10 bases are shared with TRBD2. Germline V gene sequence: CDR1 SGDLS, CDR2 YYNGEE. CDR3 length equals 16 residues.

The chain is built from TRBV4-2 and TRBJ2-3; 8 nucleotides line up with TRBD1. The length of the CDR3 is 12 residues. Per germline, CDR1 LGHNA and CDR2 YNFKEQ. With 3 bases clipped from V and 9 bases from J, the junction kept 2 bases outside the gene matches. This chain's CDR3 is CASSQAGGTQYF. CDR3 in DNA: TGTGCCAGCAGCCAGGCAGGGGGCACGCAGTATTTT.

The V gene is TRBV10-3, the J gene TRBJ2-1, with TRBD2 matching 12 bases. Per germline, CDR1 ENHRY and CDR2 SYGVKD. Trimming at V came to 2 bases and at J to 7 bases, leaving 6 bases not matched to a gene. CDR3 length equals 16 residues. DNA of the CDR3: TGTGCCATCAGTGAGGCGACTAGCGGGAGTTATAATGAGCAGTTCTTC. It yields the protein CAISEATSGSYNEQFF.

The chain carries TRBV5-4 and TRBJ2-7; 8 bases match TRBD2. Losses at the gene ends were 4 bases for V and 2 bases for J; bases not matched to a gene: 5. CDR3 length equals 14 residues. Germline V gene data show CDR1 as SGHNT and CDR2 as YYREEE (reference sequence). The CDR3 nucleotides read TGTGCCAGCAGCCGGCGGGGGGAAGCCTACGAGCAGTACTTC. Translation: CASSRRGEAYEQYF.

The rearrangement links TRBV7-3 to TRBJ2-2, with 7 bases fitting TRBD2. CDR3 length equals 15 residues. J was trimmed by 5 bases and V by 2 bases; bases with no gene match: 5. Germline CDR1 and CDR2: SGHTA and FQGTGA. The CDR3 DNA sequence: TGTGCCAGCAGCTTATCGGGACTACCGACCGGGGAGCTGTTTTTT. It is translated as CASSLSGLPTGELFF.

The chain joins TRBV11-2 to TRBJ2-1; TRBD2 matches 7 bases. The germline V gene encodes CDR1 SGHAT and CDR2 FQNNGV. V shed 5 bases and J 4 bases; nucleotides not matched to a gene: 8. This CDR3 has 15 amino acids. CDR3 coding DNA: TGTGCCAGCAGCCCCAGCGGGACCGGATACAATGAGCAGTTCTTC. Protein product: CASSPSGTGYNEQFF.

This chain joins TRBV19 and TRBJ2-1; weak D call: TRBD1 (6 bases). The germline gives CDR1 LNHDA, CDR2 SQIVND (reference sequence). The CDR3 is 14 residues long. The V and J ends lost 1 base and 5 bases respectively, with 9 bases between them. This chain's CDR3 is CASSIGTADNEQFF. CDR3 nucleotides: TGTGCCAGTAGTATAGGGACAGCGGACAATGAGCAGTTCTTC.

J is TRBJ2-7 and V is TRBV18; 8 bases map to TRBD1. Unmatched junction bases numbered 12, after V lost 6 bases and J lost 5 bases. The germline gives CDR1 KGHSH, CDR2 LQKENI. This CDR3 has 15 amino acids. CDR3 in DNA: TGTGCCAGCTCGTCAAGACAGGGGATGACAGACGAGCAGTACGTC. It codes for CASSSRQGMTDEQYV.

Turning to this clone: The sample holds other DNA sequences that translate to the same CDR3. This chain uses TRBV18 with TRBJ1-5, with TRBD1 identical over 7 bases. CDR3 length: 15 amino acids. Unmatched junction bases numbered 2, after V lost 3 bases and J lost 0 bases. From germline, CDR1 is KGHSH and CDR2 LQKENI. The CDR3 bases are TGTGCCAGCTCACCGGACAGGTATAGCAATCAGCCCCAGCATTTT. It translates to CASSPDRYSNQPQHF.

The genes are TRBV27 and TRBJ2-7, with 8 bases identical to TRBD1. Germline V gene data show CDR1 as MNHEY and CDR2 as SMNVEV (reference sequence). Trimming removed 3 bases from V and 0 bases from J; junction bases left unmatched: 4. The CDR3 runs 15 residues. The CDR3 here is CASSFRTGTSYEQYV. CDR3 bases: TGTGCCAGCAGTTTCCGGACAGGGACCTCCTACGAGCAGTACGTC.

The rearrangement uses TRBV7-2 and TRBJ1-1, with TRBD1 matching over 8 bases. Germline V lookup: CDR1 SGHTA, CDR2 FQGNSA. This CDR3 comprises 13 residues. The junction had 5 bases not matched to a gene; V was cut back by 5 bases and J by 6 bases. The DNA of the CDR3 is TGTGCCAGCAGCCCGGACAGGGTCGCTGAAGCTTTCTTT. Amino acid sequence: CASSPDRVAEAFF.

This chain connects TRBV14 to TRBJ2-2; the match to TRBD2 covers 11 bases. The CDR3 spans 19 residues. V was pared by 6 bases and J by 0 bases, with 12 bases of the junction left unmatched. The germline V gene encodes CDR1 SGHDN and CDR2 FVKESK. CDR3: CASSRRIAGGFANTGELFF. The CDR3 DNA follows: TGTGCCAGCAGTCGCCGAATAGCGGGGGGGTTCGCGAACACCGGGGAGCTGTTTTTT.

This clone was seen more than once but under ten times. The chain links TRBV19 to TRBJ1-3; the D is unclear. Trimming pared 4 bases from V and 9 bases from J, leaving 13 bases between. The CDR3 contains 13 residues. Germline lookup yields CDR1 LNHDA and CDR2 SQIVND (reference sequence). The CDR3 sequence: CASSNSVGVTIYF. CDR3 in DNA: TGTGCCAGTAGTAACAGCGTCGGGGTCACCATATATTTT.